This is a list of T cell receptor beta chains from one sample in a study of T cells after yellow fever vaccination. TCRdb fed the 5' RACE reads into MiXCR, producing one record per CDR3 protein. The sample has over 130,000 distinct CDR3 sequences, roughly 8.2% seen once. The sequencing here drew on CD4+ T cells sorted from PBMCs, taken 5 days after the yellow fever booster vaccination. All receptors come from a man aged 25-40 years who received the YFV17D yellow fever vaccine. Both conserved end residues are part of each CDR3.

j_call	v_call	cdr3_aa
TRBJ2-1	TRBV5-1	CASSLQGLADYNEQFF
TRBJ2-7	TRBV29-1	CSVVSARAYEQYF
TRBJ2-1	TRBV5-1	CASSLGSKGLAVYNEQFF
TRBJ1-1	TRBV7-2	CASSLGAGDVEAFF
TRBJ2-7	TRBV6-1	CASSEAPGKFYEQYF
TRBJ1-1	TRBV29-1	CSVPGLGGANTEAFF
TRBJ1-1	TRBV7-2	CASSLNADFYTEAFF
TRBJ2-7	TRBV20-1	CSARGQTYYEQYF
TRBJ2-7	TRBV7-2	CASRSSGRLEEQYF
TRBJ2-1	TRBV3-1	CASSPRRSYNEQFF
TRBJ2-1	TRBV19	CASSIESGRPYNEQFF
TRBJ1-1	TRBV14	CASSALGVGTEAFF
TRBJ2-1	TRBV5-6	CASTLTGTYNEQFF
TRBJ2-7	TRBV5-1	CASSLAPSGSRSYEQYF
TRBJ2-1	TRBV20-1	CSASASSYNEQFF
TRBJ2-3	TRBV7-2	CASSSGQKLTDTQYF
TRBJ2-5	TRBV20-1	CSAHPGEETQYF
TRBJ2-7	TRBV7-2	CASSFEVKYEQYF
TRBJ2-7	TRBV14	CASSQETWLAGAYEQYF
TRBJ2-7	TRBV5-1	CASSMDDREQYF
TRBJ2-5	TRBV7-8	CASSSDRGQETQYF
TRBJ2-3	TRBV10-3	CAISEGLAGSTDTQYF
TRBJ2-1	TRBV6-5	CASSYGKTSVYNEQFF
TRBJ2-7	TRBV7-9	CASSFGVAHEQYF
TRBJ2-1	TRBV14	CASSQVGSNVQFF
TRBJ2-7	TRBV12-3/TRBV12-4	CASRIDGSSYEQYF
TRBJ1-3	TRBV6-5	CASRFDRPYSGNTIYF
TRBJ2-3	TRBV10-3	CAISHQKDRSTDTQYF
TRBJ2-1	TRBV11-3	CASSHRNSYNEQFF
TRBJ2-5	TRBV5-1	CASSLGWTGLQETQYF
TRBJ2-5	TRBV4-2	CASSQVPAGNYGEETQYF
TRBJ2-1	TRBV14	CASSLSLGTGSNEQFF
TRBJ2-5	TRBV7-9	CASSLDSQQETQYF
TRBJ2-1	TRBV5-4	CASSLVAGGNDEQFF
TRBJ2-1	TRBV4-3	CASSQEGTSYNEQFF
TRBJ2-5	TRBV7-2	CASSFARDGTQYF
TRBJ2-6	TRBV12-5	CASGLGAGDNVLTF
TRBJ2-5	TRBV6-6	CASKQGQETQYF
TRBJ2-6	TRBV7-2	CASGQELGANVLTF
TRBJ2-2	TRBV20-1	CSANPRQGISGELFF
TRBJ2-3	TRBV3-1	CASSQDPIGTDTQYF
TRBJ2-4	TRBV7-8	CASSLAPSIMRRNIQYF